These 27 T cell receptor beta chains came from one sample sequenced in a study of early T cells in non-severe SARS-CoV-2 infection. TCRdb re-called the 5' RACE reads with MiXCR, one entry per CDR3 protein. This sample has 30,000 to 40,000 distinct CDR3 sequences, with around 9% found just once. Sequenced material: whole blood. Source of these receptors: an adult who was a healthcare worker with PCR-confirmed SARS-CoV-2 infection or an uninfected control (not recorded which).

The sample holds many counts of this clonotype. The chain employs TRBV4-3 and TRBJ1-2; D gene ambiguous. The CDR3 loop spans 17 amino acids. Germline CDR1 LGHNA, CDR2 YSLEER. Trimming cost V 0 bases and J 5 bases, with 19 bases left between them. CDR3 residues: CASSQDRGGEGGYGYTF. In nucleotides, the CDR3 is TGCGCCAGCAGCCAAGATCGAGGAGGCGAAGGCGGATATGGCTACACCTTC.

At least ten counts were recorded for this clonotype. V is TRBV28 and J is TRBJ1-4, with D possibly matching TRBD1 (5 bases). Germline values: CDR1 MDHEN, CDR2 SYDVKM. V was pared by 6 bases and J by 16 bases, with 15 bases between. The CDR3 covers 11 residues. The CDR3 here is CASSEPGGTFF. CDR3 nucleotides: TGTGCCAGCAGCGAGCCCGGAGGGACGTTTTTT.

There are many counts of this clonotype. The rearrangement uses TRBV19 and TRBJ2-5; possibly TRBD1 for D (7 bases). The CDR3 totals 16 residues. Germline CDR1 and CDR2: LNHDA and SQIVND (reference sequence). V was trimmed by 0 bases and J by 4 bases, leaving 15 bases between them. The CDR3 reads CASSIDRQGGRETQYF. In nucleotides, the CDR3 is TGTGCCAGTAGTATAGATAGACAGGGAGGACGAGAGACCCAGTACTTC.

This clonotype was seen ten or more times. V is TRBV7-2 and J is TRBJ2-7; D remains unclear. From germline, CDR1 is SGHTA and CDR2 FQGNSA. This CDR3 spans 14 amino acids. V shed 0 bases and J shed 2 bases, with 8 bases lying between them. Written as DNA, the CDR3 is TGTGCCAGCAGCTTAGCACGACATCCCTACGAGCAGTACTTC. Its translation is CASSLARHPYEQYF.

This clonotype was observed at least ten times. The V gene is TRBV11-2, the J gene TRBJ1-1; 8 nucleotides line up with TRBD1. The CDR3 consists of 14 residues. V was clipped by 5 bases and J by 3 bases; unmatched bases: 5. Germline V gives CDR1 SGHAT, CDR2 FQNNGV. CDR3 nucleotides: TGTGCCAGCAGCCTGACAGGGGCTGACACTGAAGCTTTCTTT. This encodes CASSLTGADTEAFF.

This chain joins TRBV6-6 and TRBJ2-2, with 12 nucleotides matching TRBD2. The germline V gene encodes CDR1 MNHNY and CDR2 SVGAGI (reference sequence). V trimming: 0 bases; J trimming: 4 bases; junction bases outside the gene matches: 0. This CDR3 is built from 16 residues. CDR3 in DNA: TGTGCCAGCAGTTACTCGACTAGCGGGGGCACCGGGGAGCTGTTTTTT. Translation: CASSYSTSGGTGELFF.

The V and J genes are TRBV30 and TRBJ1-1, with D unclear. Germline V lookup: CDR1 GTSNPN, CDR2 SVGIG (reference sequence). The ends were cut back, 3 bases at V and 1 base at J, with 12 bases in the middle. This CDR3 contains 14 residues. The CDR3 DNA follows: TGTGCCTGGAGCTACTTAGACGAGAACACTGAAGCTTTCTTT. Translation gives CAWSYLDENTEAFF.

In its sample, this clonotype was seen many times. The chain couples TRBV7-3 to TRBJ2-1; D unresolved. The V gene's germline CDR1 is SGHTA and CDR2 FQGTGA. This CDR3 region has 12 residues. V lost 3 bases and J 8 bases, leaving 8 bases between the germline ends. The CDR3 sequence: CASSLGRDEQFF. The DNA for the CDR3 is TGTGCCAGCAGCTTGGGCAGAGATGAGCAGTTCTTC.

This clonotype was picked up many times. The V and J genes are TRBV3-1 and TRBJ2-3, with D hard to call. Germline assignment: CDR1 LGHDT and CDR2 YNNKEL (reference sequence). This CDR3 contains 14 residues. V was shortened by 1 base and J by 3 bases, with 8 bases between the two germline ends. The CDR3 sequence: CASSQVGITDTQYF. The CDR3, as DNA: TGTGCCAGCAGCCAAGTGGGGATAACAGATACGCAGTATTTT.

The CDR3 DNA reads as TGTGCCAGCAGCCGGGACCGACCTAACTATGGCTACACCTTC. Amino acid sequence: CASSRDRPNYGYTF. The chain is built from TRBV3-1 and TRBJ1-2; possibly TRBD1 for D (5 bases). The V end lost 4 bases, the J end lost 0 bases, and 9 bases lay between the germline ends. The CDR3 spans 14 residues. CDR1 and CDR2 (germline): LGHDT, YNNKEL (reference sequence). The whole variable domain, filled in from reference TRBV3-1 and TRBJ1-2, reads DTAVSQTPKYLVTQMGNDKSIKCEQNLGHDTMYWYKQDSKKFLKIMFSYNNKELIINETVPNRFSPKSPDKAHLNLHINSLELGDSAVYFCASSRDRPNYGYTFGSGTRLTVV.

This clonotype was observed at least ten times. The chain joins TRBV29-1 to TRBJ2-6, with D perhaps matching TRBD1 (5 bases). The CDR3 runs to 17 residues. Per germline, CDR1 SQVTM and CDR2 ANQGSEA. The V gene lost 7 bases and the J gene lost 0 bases, with 19 bases spanning the gap. The CDR3 reads CSATGQGAGSGANVLTF. The CDR3 coding sequence is TGCAGCGCCACCGGGCAAGGGGCCGGCTCTGGGGCCAACGTCCTGACTTTC.

This clonotype has more than one count but fewer than ten. CDR3 in amino acids: CSARAGTEETQYF. The CDR3 region has the DNA TGCAGTGCTAGAGCGGGGACAGAAGAGACCCAGTACTTC. This chain uses TRBV20-1 with TRBJ2-5; 7 nucleotides line up with TRBD1. The CDR3 extends over 13 amino acids. CDR1 DFQATT and CDR2 SNEGSKA come from the germline V gene (reference sequence). With 1 base clipped from V and 3 bases from J, the junction kept 2 bases outside the gene matches.

This clonotype was picked up many times. This rearrangement joins TRBV5-5 to TRBJ1-1; tentatively, D is TRBD1 (6 bases). The CDR3 consists of 16 residues. Trimming cost V 4 bases and J 0 bases, with 16 bases left between them. From germline, CDR1 is SGHKS and CDR2 YYEKEE (reference sequence). CDR3 sequence: CASSPLARGVNTEAFF. Written as DNA, the CDR3 is TGTGCCAGCAGCCCTCTCGCCAGGGGCGTGAACACTGAAGCTTTCTTT.

This clonotype was found a few times. The gene calls are TRBV5-1 and TRBJ2-1; D perhaps matches TRBD1 (6 bases). The CDR3 has 12 residues. CDR1 and CDR2 from the germline V gene are SGHRS and YFSETQ. The germline V and J ends were trimmed by 3 bases and 7 bases, with 8 bases remaining between them. This chain's CDR3 is CASSSQGNEQFF. The DNA of the CDR3 is TGCGCCAGCAGCTCCCAGGGGAATGAGCAGTTCTTC.

As for this clonotype: One base away lies a much larger clone, so this may be a sequencing read error. The CDR3 loop reads CASSPPSGSYNEQFF. The CDR3 region has the DNA TGTGCCAGCAGCCCTCCTTCTGGGAGTTACAATGAGCAGTTCTTC. The rearrangement joins TRBV7-2 to TRBJ2-1; D is possibly TRBD2 (5 bases). This CDR3 contains 15 residues. Germline V gene sequence: CDR1 SGHTA, CDR2 FQGNSA. Trimming cost V 5 bases and J 4 bases, with 15 bases left between them.

This clonotype was counted ten times or more. The chain has TRBV7-6 and TRBJ1-2; 8 bases match TRBD1. Trimming removed 5 bases from V and 5 bases from J; junction bases left unmatched: 10. Germline CDR1 and CDR2: SGHVS and FNYEAQ. The CDR3 consists of 15 residues. This chain's CDR3 is CASSGLQGASYGYTF. As DNA, the CDR3 is TGTGCCAGCAGCGGCCTGCAGGGGGCAAGTTATGGCTACACCTTC.

The V call is TRBV27, the J call TRBJ2-1; 9 positions match TRBD1. The germline gives CDR1 MNHEY, CDR2 SMNVEV (reference sequence). The J segment lost 1 base and the V segment lost 6 bases, leaving 4 bases of the junction unmatched. The CDR3 is made up of 15 amino acids. CDR3 protein: CASRQGAGSYNEQFF. In DNA form, the CDR3 reads TGTGCCAGCAGACAGGGGGCCGGGTCCTACAATGAGCAGTTCTTC.

This clonotype appeared many times. The gene calls are TRBV30 and TRBJ1-5, with D possibly matching TRBD1 (5 bases). The germline gives CDR1 GTSNPN, CDR2 SVGIG (reference sequence). The CDR3 runs to 15 residues. Trimming took 2 bases from V and 0 from J, leaving 11 bases between them. CDR3 region: CAWSQGGDSNQPQHF. CDR3 nucleotide sequence: TGTGCCTGGAGTCAAGGAGGGGATAGCAATCAGCCCCAGCATTTT.

In DNA form, the CDR3 reads TGTGCCAGCAGCCCCCAGCGGGGGGGATACAATGAGCAGTTCTTC. Its translation is CASSPQRGGYNEQFF. The V and J genes are TRBV3-1 and TRBJ2-1; 10 positions match TRBD2. In germline, CDR1 is LGHDT, CDR2 YNNKEL (reference sequence). V was clipped by 4 bases and J by 4 bases; unmatched bases: 4. The CDR3 spans 15 residues.

The chain uses TRBV6-2 or TRBV6-3 and TRBJ1-1; D remains ambiguous. CDR1 and CDR2 from the germline V gene are MNHEY and SVGEGT. The length of the CDR3 is 14 residues. V was trimmed by 0 bases and J by 1 base, leaving 6 bases between them. CDR3 residues: CASSYSWENTEAFF. DNA for the CDR3: TGTGCCAGCAGTTACTCGTGGGAGAACACTGAAGCTTTCTTT.

A few counts support this clonotype. The chain joins TRBV6-2 or TRBV6-3 to TRBJ1-5; 7 nucleotides agree with TRBD1. Germline V gives CDR1 MNHEY, CDR2 SVGEGT. This CDR3 is 16 amino acids long. The V and J ends lost 6 bases and 7 bases, in that order; junction bases with no gene match: 15. This CDR3 is CASSPSTGITRQPQHF. The CDR3 nucleotides are TGTGCCAGCAGCCCTTCGACAGGGATTACCAGGCAGCCCCAGCATTTT.

The sample holds many counts of this clonotype. The V gene is TRBV7-9, the J gene TRBJ2-5; D might be TRBD2 (6 bases). This CDR3 has 13 amino acids. The V and J ends lost 4 bases and 5 bases respectively, with 11 bases between them. Per germline, CDR1 SEHNR and CDR2 FQNEAQ (reference sequence). The CDR3 sequence is CASSYSREETQYF. For the CDR3, the DNA is TGTGCCAGCAGCTACTCACGGGAGGAGACCCAGTACTTC. Supplemented by reference TRBV7-9 and TRBJ2-5, the full variable domain reads DTGVSQNPRHKITKRGQNVTFRCDPISEHNRLYWYRQTLGQGPEFLTYFQNEAQLEKSRLLSDRFSAERPKGSFSTLEIQRTEQGDSAMYLCASSYSREETQYFGPGTRLLVL.

The table lists this clonotype with many counts. This rearrangement joins TRBV6-2 or TRBV6-3 to TRBJ2-3; weak D call: TRBD2 (5 bases). The length of the CDR3 is 13 residues. Germline V gene lookup returns CDR1 MNHEY and CDR2 SVGEGT. V shed 9 bases and J shed 0 bases, with 10 bases lying between them. Written as DNA, the CDR3 is TGTGCCAGTTCGCCGGGAAGCACAGATACGCAGTATTTT. Its translation: CASSPGSTDTQYF.

This clonotype was seen repeatedly, ten times or more. This chain joins TRBV28 and TRBJ2-5; 9 positions agree with TRBD1. This CDR3 has 15 residues. CDR1 MDHEN and CDR2 SYDVKM come from the germline V gene. Losses at the gene ends were 10 bases for V and 2 bases for J; bases not matched to a gene: 11. The CDR3 sequence: CATGTRQGVQETQYF. CDR3 nucleotide sequence: TGTGCCACCGGAACCCGACAGGGGGTACAAGAGACCCAGTACTTC.

In this sample, this clonotype turned up many times. J is TRBJ2-3 and V is TRBV3-2. TRBV3-2 has pseudogene status. This CDR3 comprises 13 residues. In DNA form, the CDR3 reads TGTGCCAGCAGCCAAGGCCGCGCGGATACGCAGTATTTT. Residues: CASSQGRADTQYF.

In its sample, this clonotype was seen a few times. This may come from a read error, since a much larger clone is one base off. CDR3 protein: CASSQVPQRQETQYF. CDR3 DNA sequence: TGTGCCAGCAGCCAAGTCCCGCAGCGCCAAGAGACCCAGTACTTC. V and J are TRBV3-1 and TRBJ2-5; D is unclear. The germline gives CDR1 LGHDT, CDR2 YNNKEL (reference sequence). The CDR3 length is 15 residues. The ends were cut back, 1 base at V and 1 base at J, with 10 bases in the middle.

This clonotype was seen at least ten times. The V call is TRBV9, the J call TRBJ2-2; D is perhaps TRBD1 (6 bases). V lost 4 bases and J 1 base, leaving 11 bases between the germline ends. The CDR3 totals 15 residues. Germline V lookup: CDR1 SGDLS, CDR2 YYNGEE. The CDR3: CASSKLGQNTGELFF. CDR3 in DNA: TGTGCCAGCAGCAAACTGGGACAGAACACCGGGGAGCTGTTTTTT.